This T cell receptor (beta chain) is from a study of blood T cell repertoires in COVID-19 (TCRdb year 2020). For context, the study as a whole: Samples covering the acute and convalescent phases of COVID-19 were provided by collaborators in the United States, Italy and Spain. The prospective study material was composed of cDNA or gDNA derived from T cells, B-cell-depleted T cells, or PBMCs. Subjects who had been exposed to COVID-19, were actively infected with it, or had recovered from it provided the deeply sampled blood TCRbeta repertoires that made up the dataset. The repertoires were released in a freely available public database meant as a resource for research on the immune response to SARS-CoV-2. The samples were drawn from the first 160 participants of the ongoing ImmuneRACE study and from 1,200 or so subjects provided by 6 global collaborators. Sample metadata almost always included a de-identified subject ID, COVID-19 status, age in years and sex. HLA class I and class II types, where available, came from metadata supplied by the sample provider rather than from assay-based typing.

TCRbeta CDR3 regions were amplified from genomic DNA using the immunoSEQ Assay, a bias-controlled multiplex PCR. Per the authors' processing: Nucleated cell counts per sample were estimated from amplification of reference gene primers within the assay. To quantify the absolute abundance of each unique TCRbeta CDR3 rearrangement, sequence reads were collapsed and filtered. For each sample, productive Simpson clonality was calculated by taking the square root of Simpson's diversity index across productive rearrangements. TCRdb mirrors the immuneACCESS table, restricted to in-frame sequences. Some clones are absent from its copies; in checked studies, under half trace to an unresolved V gene, and the reason for the others is unknown. Clone size and the V and J calls come from that table; the DNA yielded D and trimming. The sample table holds about 140,000 clones, of which about 87% were seen once. The biggest ten clones account for roughly 9.6% of the sample.

Its CDR3 holds 13 amino acids, cysteine through phenylalanine. Kept here is only the CDR3 DNA, which spans 39 bases and is read in frame from base 1. V and J are truncated by 5 bases and 1 base respectively, leaving an intervening sequence of 8 bases. CDR1 and CDR2 were assigned from the germline V gene as SGHAT and FQNNGV. Overall results and qualifications from the work: The quantity of clinical and demographic metadata differed by source and by participant and was supplied without curation.

The collaborating institutions used their own protocols to collect whole blood in K2EDTA tubes. For TCRbeta analysis, collaborator samples were shipped as frozen whole blood, as isolated PBMCs, or as DNA extracted from either sample type. As to this clone: No antigen is known for it. Qualities for individual bases were not recorded, and no much larger clone is one base off.

The sequenced material came from peripheral blood. The chain was built from TRBV11-2 and TRBJ1-1; D gene: possibly TRBD1, on 5 matching bases. This receptor was taken from a woman aged 80 or older with acute or convalescent COVID-19. This receptor has the CDR3 CASSRDRNTEAFF. At the DNA level, the sequence is TGTGCCAGCAGCCGAGACAGGAACACTGAAGCTTTCTTT.